A selection of T cell receptor beta chains follows, all from one sample in a study of PD-L1 blockade in urothelial cancer. The method was immunoSEQ multiplex PCR; TCRdb's version includes in-frame clones alone and lacks a portion of them. In the table there are 65,000 to 80,000 clones, roughly 88% of which are singletons. Specimen: PBMCs, collected around atezolizumab (anti-PD-L1) treatment. All receptors derive from a man aged 65-85 years with urothelial cancer. CDR3s include the opening cysteine and the closing phenylalanine or tryptophan. D genes are given only for firm matches. Size is omitted from some rows. Given values are once, few, many or a class for expanded clones.

v_gene	abundance	d_gene	j_gene	CDR3nt	CDR3aa
TRBV6-6	NA	TRBD2	TRBJ2-3	TGTGCCAGCAGCCCAGGAAGCGGGAGGGCAGATACGCAGTATTTT	CASSPGSGRADTQYF
TRBV5-1	once	NA	TRBJ2-6	TGCGCCAGCAGCGCACCGGACATCCCTGGGGCCAACGTCCTGACTTTC	CASSAPDIPGANVLTF
TRBV2	NA	TRBD2	TRBJ2-3	TGTGCCAGCAGTCCCCCGGGACTAGCGGGAGCAGATACGCAGTATTTT	CASSPPGLAGADTQYF
TRBV5-4	NA	NA	TRBJ1-2	TGTGCCAGCAGTCAACTGACAGGCTCGGCGATCTATGGCTACACCTTC	CASSQLTGSAIYGYTF
TRBV29-1	NA	TRBD2	TRBJ2-3	TGCAGCGGGGGGACTAGCGGGGTCACAGATACGCAGTATTTT	CSGGTSGVTDTQYF
TRBV28	NA	TRBD1	TRBJ2-4	TGTGCCAGCAGTTTAGGGACAGGGGGAAGACTAAACATTCAGTACTTC	CASSLGTGGRLNIQYF
TRBV6-1	NA	NA	TRBJ1-5	TGTGCCAGCAGCATACAGGGAGAAATTCAGCCCCAGCATTTT	CASSIQGEIQPQHF
TRBV18	NA	TRBD1	TRBJ2-4	TGTGCCAGCTCATGGGGACAGGGAGGCAAAAACATTCAGTACTTC	CASSWGQGGKNIQYF
TRBV28	NA	NA	TRBJ1-4	TGTGCCAGCAGCCCGACCTGGACAGCTAAAGGTGAAAAACTGTTTTTT	CASSPTWTAKGEKLFF
TRBV10-2	once	TRBD2	TRBJ2-3	TGCGCCAGCAGTGACTCATTCCCCCCTACTAGCGGCTCCACAGATACGCAGTATTTT	CASSDSFPPTSGSTDTQYF
TRBV28	NA	TRBD1	TRBJ1-1	TGTGCCAGCCCAAGTAGCGGGACAGGGTTAATTTTTACTGAAGCTTTCTTT	CASPSSGTGLIFTEAFF